This TCR beta chain is drawn from a study of blood T cells in healthy people across ages. The CDR3 runs 15 residues. In germline, CDR1 is MNHNS, CDR2 SASEGT. V lost 1 base, J lost 0 bases, and 9 bases lay in between. It was with a sample-barcoded 5' primer and a J-beta primer mix that a second PCR of about 7 to 12 cycles was run. Each cDNA was tagged by a template-switch adaptor containing 12 random nucleotides. TCRdb recomputed calls from the 5' RACE reads with MiXCR, one row per CDR3 protein. The table records about 1.4 million distinct CDR3 sequences, 45% to 70% of them present only once. Sample donors were healthy Caucasian individuals that came from Russia, aged roughly 6 to 95. For every donor, a draw yielded approximately 9.9 milliliters of peripheral blood.

The J gene is TRBJ1-2, the V gene TRBV6-1; possibly TRBD1 for D (5 bases). Material for sequencing was blood. The receptor comes from a man between 18 and 35 years old in good health. The CDR3 bases are TGTGCCAGCAGTGAAGACCCGACAGCTAACTATGGCTACACCTTC. Protein sequence: CASSEDPTANYGYTF.